The rows below give T cell receptor beta chains drawn from one sample of a study of persistence of HIV-infected CD4 T cells. The antigens for these receptors are not known. The repertoire was sequenced with immunoSEQ multiplex PCR; TCRdb's copy has only in-frame clones and lacks some. The sample carries more than 30,000 clones, 75% to 90% recorded once. The sample consisted of cultured CD4+ T cells from PBMCs, taken from a patient who received antiretroviral therapy. These receptors were obtained from an adult with HIV. The donor label of this sample is uncertain. The CDR3 runs from the conserved cysteine through the conserved F or W. Fields, in order: CDR3 DNA, CDR3 protein, J gene, D gene, V gene, clone size. D genes are given only for firm matches. A row's size may be missing; if present it is once, few, many or a size class.

DNA: TGTGCCAGCAGCTTAGGTAGTTTGGGGCGTAAGGGGGCCAACGTCCTGACTTTC
CDR3: CASSLGSLGRKGANVLTF
J: TRBJ2-6
D: .
V: TRBV7-3
size: few

DNA: TGTGCCAGCAAAGACAGGGACGGCTACACCTTC
CDR3: CASKDRDGYTF
J: TRBJ1-2
D: TRBD1
V: TRBV25-1
size: .

DNA: TGTGCCACCAGCAGGGCTACAGGGGGATATGGCTACACCTTC
CDR3: CATSRATGGYGYTF
J: TRBJ1-2
D: TRBD1
V: TRBV15
size: .

DNA: TGTGCCATCACCCCAGGGGGCGACGAGACCCAGTACTTC
CDR3: CAITPGGDETQYF
J: TRBJ2-5
D: TRBD1
V: TRBV10-3
size: .

DNA: TGTGCCAGTAGTACCCTAGCGGGGGGGCCAAGCACAGATACGCAGTATTTT
CDR3: CASSTLAGGPSTDTQYF
J: TRBJ2-3
D: TRBD2
V: TRBV19
size: .

DNA: TGTGCCAGCAGCCAACGTCAGGAGATAGGAAACACCATATATTTT
CDR3: CASSQRQEIGNTIYF
J: TRBJ1-3
D: .
V: TRBV14
size: once

DNA: TGTGCCAGCAGCCGGACGGGATCACCCCTCCACTTT
CDR3: CASSRTGSPLHF
J: TRBJ1-6
D: .
V: TRBV7-9
size: .

DNA: TGTGCCAGCAGTCTGACAGACTACTATGGCTACACCTTC
CDR3: CASSLTDYYGYTF
J: TRBJ1-2
D: .
V: TRBV6-5
size: .

DNA: TGTGCCAGCAGTGAAGTTCACATTAAGAACACCGGGGAGCTGTTTTTT
CDR3: CASSEVHIKNTGELFF
J: TRBJ2-2
D: .
V: TRBV6-1
size: .

DNA: TGTGCCAGCAGCCAAGGCCCGGGGGTAACTAATGAAAAACTGTTTTTT
CDR3: CASSQGPGVTNEKLFF
J: TRBJ1-4
D: .
V: TRBV16
size: .

DNA: TGTGCCAGCAGTTACTCGATACCGACCTCCTACGAGCAGTACTTC
CDR3: CASSYSIPTSYEQYF
J: TRBJ2-7
D: .
V: TRBV6-5
size: .

DNA: TGCGCCAGCAGCTACAACGGGGGAAGCTCCTACAATGAGCAGTTCTTC
CDR3: CASSYNGGSSYNEQFF
J: TRBJ2-1
D: .
V: TRBV5-1
size: .

DNA: TGCGCCAGCAGGTTGACAGGACTCTATGGCTACACCTTC
CDR3: CASRLTGLYGYTF
J: TRBJ1-2
D: .
V: TRBV5-1
size: .

DNA: TGTGCCAGCAGCCCCTCAATGCCGGCAGCTTCCTACGAGCAGTACTTC
CDR3: CASSPSMPAASYEQYF
J: TRBJ2-7
D: .
V: TRBV4-2
size: .

DNA: TGTGCCAGCAGTGTTAGAGGAGTGGGGACGGCTAATTCACCCCTCCACTTT
CDR3: CASSVRGVGTANSPLHF
J: TRBJ1-6
D: .
V: TRBV2
size: .

DNA: TGTGCCAGCAGCCAGGGAAAGAACACTGAAGCTTTCTTT
CDR3: CASSQGKNTEAFF
J: TRBJ1-1
D: .
V: TRBV6-5
size: .

DNA: TGTGCCAGCAGCTTAACGATGGAGAATGAGCAGTTCTTC
CDR3: CASSLTMENEQFF
J: TRBJ2-1
D: .
V: TRBV7-3
size: .

DNA: TGCGCCAGCAGCTTGGCGGGACAGGTTCAGAACACTGAAGCTTTCTTT
CDR3: CASSLAGQVQNTEAFF
J: TRBJ1-1
D: TRBD1
V: TRBV5-1
size: .

DNA: TGTGCCAGCAGTCTTCGGCCGGTCACTTCCTACGAGCAGTACTTC
CDR3: CASSLRPVTSYEQYF
J: TRBJ2-7
D: .
V: TRBV27
size: .

DNA: TGTGCCAGCAGCTTGGCCTTGGTAATGAACACTGAAGCTTTCTTT
CDR3: CASSLALVMNTEAFF
J: TRBJ1-1
D: .
V: TRBV5-8
size: .

DNA: TGTGCCAGCAGTTTATTGTCTAGCGGGGGGTCGAACACCGGGGAGCTGTTTTTT
CDR3: CASSLLSSGGSNTGELFF
J: TRBJ2-2
D: TRBD2
V: TRBV28
size: .

DNA: TGCAGCGTTGATACAACGGGGGGGAACACCGGGGAGCTGTTTTTT
CDR3: CSVDTTGGNTGELFF
J: TRBJ2-2
D: TRBD2
V: TRBV29-1
size: .

DNA: TGTGCCAGCAGCGTAGACGCGGGGGGACTAGCGGGGAACAATGAGCAGTTCTTC
CDR3: CASSVDAGGLAGNNEQFF
J: TRBJ2-1
D: TRBD2
V: TRBV9
size: .

DNA: TGTGCCTGGAGTGTCGCAGGGGGCAGGCAGCCCCAGCATTTT
CDR3: CAWSVAGGRQPQHF
J: TRBJ1-5
D: TRBD1
V: TRBV30
size: .

DNA: TGTGCCAGCAGGACCGACACCCACACCGGGGAGCTGTTTTTT
CDR3: CASRTDTHTGELFF
J: TRBJ2-2
D: .
V: TRBV3-1/TRBV3-2
size: .

DNA: TGTGCCAGCAGCTTGACAGGGTGGGCCAATCAGCCCCAGCATTTT
CDR3: CASSLTGWANQPQHF
J: TRBJ1-5
D: TRBD1
V: TRBV7-8
size: .

DNA: TGTGCCAGCAGCTTGGCGTATAATTCACCCCTCCACTTT
CDR3: CASSLAYNSPLHF
J: TRBJ1-6
D: .
V: TRBV7-3
size: few

DNA: TGTGCCTGGAGTGATTTAGATTCACCCCTCCACTTT
CDR3: CAWSDLDSPLHF
J: TRBJ1-6
D: .
V: TRBV30
size: .

DNA: TGTGCCAGCGCACTAGCGGGGTATACGCAGTATTTT
CDR3: CASALAGYTQYF
J: TRBJ2-3
D: TRBD2
V: TRBV2
size: once

DNA: TGTGCCAGCGGGGCCCCCGGGGGAGAGCAGTTCTTC
CDR3: CASGAPGGEQFF
J: TRBJ2-1
D: .
V: TRBV6-5
size: .

DNA: TGTGCCAGCAGCCCATTTCAGGGTCGGGACACTGAAGCTTTCTTT
CDR3: CASSPFQGRDTEAFF
J: TRBJ1-1
D: .
V: TRBV7-6
size: .

DNA: TGCGCCAGCAGCTTTCGACCCATCGCGGTCGATGAGCAGTTCTTC
CDR3: CASSFRPIAVDEQFF
J: TRBJ2-1
D: .
V: TRBV5-1
size: .

DNA: TGCGCCAGCAGCTCGACAGGGGGCCTGTCGAGGAACACTGAAGCTTTCTTT
CDR3: CASSSTGGLSRNTEAFF
J: TRBJ1-1
D: TRBD1
V: TRBV5-1
size: .

DNA: TGTGCCAGCAGTCAGGACAGGGACCAACCCCAGCATTTT
CDR3: CASSQDRDQPQHF
J: TRBJ1-5
D: TRBD1
V: TRBV6-4
size: few

DNA: TGTGCCAGCAGCCCGAAGGGGGACGGAACTTCACCCCTCCACTTT
CDR3: CASSPKGDGTSPLHF
J: TRBJ1-6
D: .
V: TRBV6-4
size: .

DNA: TGCAGTGCTAGTACGACTGGCCGCGGGGACACTGAAGCTTTCTTT
CDR3: CSASTTGRGDTEAFF
J: TRBJ1-1
D: .
V: TRBV20-1
size: .

DNA: TGCGCCAGCAGTGAAGTGTTCTCCGCAACTTTCTTT
CDR3: CASSEVFSATFF
J: TRBJ1-1
D: .
V: TRBV10-2
size: .

DNA: TGCGCCAGCAGCTTGGAGGCGGGCACCAATCAGCCCCAGCATTTT
CDR3: CASSLEAGTNQPQHF
J: TRBJ1-5
D: .
V: TRBV5-1
size: .

DNA: TGTGCCAGCAGTTTATACTACCGACAGGGACTCTCTGGAAACACCATATATTTT
CDR3: CASSLYYRQGLSGNTIYF
J: TRBJ1-3
D: TRBD1
V: TRBV6-2/TRBV6-3
size: .

DNA: TGTGCCAGCAGCTTGGGGTGGAGGACTGAAGCTTTCTTT
CDR3: CASSLGWRTEAFF
J: TRBJ1-1
D: .
V: TRBV7-3
size: few

DNA: TGTGCCAGCAGTAAATCAGGGAGGAGCAATCAGCCCCAGCATTTT
CDR3: CASSKSGRSNQPQHF
J: TRBJ1-5
D: .
V: TRBV6-2/TRBV6-3
size: .

DNA: TGCGCCAGCAGTGAGGGGTACACTGAAGCTTTCTTT
CDR3: CASSEGYTEAFF
J: TRBJ1-1
D: .
V: TRBV10-1
size: .

DNA: TGTGCCAGCAGCCCCCAGACAGCGAACACCGGGGAGCTGTTTTTT
CDR3: CASSPQTANTGELFF
J: TRBJ2-2
D: .
V: TRBV2
size: .

DNA: TGTGCCAGCAGTGAAAGAAGAAACTATGGCTACACCTTC
CDR3: CASSERRNYGYTF
J: TRBJ1-2
D: .
V: TRBV6-1
size: medium-sized